This T cell receptor (beta chain) was sequenced for a study of T cells after yellow fever vaccination. There are a few counts of this clonotype. V was clipped by 2 bases and J by 6 bases, with 11 bases between them. CDR3 length: 14 amino acids. Germline V CDR1 and CDR2: SGHTA, FQGNSA. The TCR cDNA carried a universal primer site and UMIs from 5'RACE template switching. MiXCR, run by TCRdb on the 5' RACE reads, gives a single entry per CDR3 protein. Of roughly 350,000 distinct CDR3 sequences detected, roughly 4% appear once; the ten largest clones hold under 30%. This receptor was obtained from a man aged 18 to 35 who received the YFV17D yellow fever vaccine. The specimen was PBMCs, collected 5 days after the yellow fever booster vaccination. The chain uses TRBV7-2 and TRBJ1-5; no definite D call. CDR3 sequence reads: CASSLITDPQPQHF. DNA for the CDR3: TGTGCCAGCAGCTTAATCACGGACCCTCAGCCCCAGCATTTT.